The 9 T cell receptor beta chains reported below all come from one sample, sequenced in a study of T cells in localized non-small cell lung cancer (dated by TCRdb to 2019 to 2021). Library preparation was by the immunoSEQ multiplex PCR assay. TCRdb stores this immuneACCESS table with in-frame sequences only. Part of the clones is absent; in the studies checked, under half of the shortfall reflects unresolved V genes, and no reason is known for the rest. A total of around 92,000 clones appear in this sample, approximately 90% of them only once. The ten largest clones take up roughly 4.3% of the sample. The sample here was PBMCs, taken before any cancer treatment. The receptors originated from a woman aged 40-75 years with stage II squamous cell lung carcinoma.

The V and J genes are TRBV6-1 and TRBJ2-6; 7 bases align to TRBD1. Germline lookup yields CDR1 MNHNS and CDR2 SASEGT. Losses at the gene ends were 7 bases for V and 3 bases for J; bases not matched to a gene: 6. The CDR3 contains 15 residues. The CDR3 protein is CASNLYRGGANVLTF. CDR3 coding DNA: TGTGCCAGCAACCTATACAGGGGTGGGGCCAACGTCCTGACTTTC.

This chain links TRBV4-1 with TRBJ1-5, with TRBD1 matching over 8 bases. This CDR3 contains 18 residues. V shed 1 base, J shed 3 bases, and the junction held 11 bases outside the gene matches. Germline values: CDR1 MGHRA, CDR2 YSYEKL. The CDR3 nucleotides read TGCGCCAGCAGCCAAGCCACCCCCGACAGGGGAAACAATCAGCCCCAGCATTTT. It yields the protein CASSQATPDRGNNQPQHF.

CDR3 DNA sequence: TGTGCCAGCTCGAGCTGGCAGAGGGCTAGCAATCAGCCCCAGCATTTT. Translated, it gives CASSSWQRASNQPQHF. The V gene is TRBV19, the J gene TRBJ1-5; D is unclear. CDR3 size: 16 residues. Trimming took off 9 bases at V and 0 bases at J, with 18 bases between the two ends. Looked up from germline, CDR1 is LNHDA and CDR2 is SQIVND (reference sequence).

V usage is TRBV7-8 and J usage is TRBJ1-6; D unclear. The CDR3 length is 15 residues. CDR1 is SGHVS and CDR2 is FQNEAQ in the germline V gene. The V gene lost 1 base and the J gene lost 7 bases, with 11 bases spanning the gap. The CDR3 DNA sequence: TGTGCCAGCAGCTTAGATAGAGGGCTCAATTCACCCCTCCACTTT. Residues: CASSLDRGLNSPLHF.

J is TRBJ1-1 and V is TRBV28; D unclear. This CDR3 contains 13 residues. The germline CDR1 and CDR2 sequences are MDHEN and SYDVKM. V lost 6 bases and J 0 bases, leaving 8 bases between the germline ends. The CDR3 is CASRSGLNTEAFF. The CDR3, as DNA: TGTGCCAGCAGATCCGGACTGAACACTGAAGCTTTCTTT.

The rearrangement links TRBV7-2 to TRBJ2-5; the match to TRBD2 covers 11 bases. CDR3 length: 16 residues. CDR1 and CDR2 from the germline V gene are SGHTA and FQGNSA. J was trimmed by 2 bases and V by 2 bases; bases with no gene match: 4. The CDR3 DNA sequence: TGTGCCAGCAGCTTAAATAGACTAGCGGGGCAAGAGACCCAGTACTTC. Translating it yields CASSLNRLAGQETQYF.

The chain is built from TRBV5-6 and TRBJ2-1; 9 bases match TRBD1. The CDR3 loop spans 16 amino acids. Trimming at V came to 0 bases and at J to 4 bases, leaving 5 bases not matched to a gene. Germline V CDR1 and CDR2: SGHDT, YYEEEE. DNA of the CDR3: TGTGCCAGCAGCTTGGATGGACAGGGGATTTACAATGAGCAGTTCTTC. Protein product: CASSLDGQGIYNEQFF.

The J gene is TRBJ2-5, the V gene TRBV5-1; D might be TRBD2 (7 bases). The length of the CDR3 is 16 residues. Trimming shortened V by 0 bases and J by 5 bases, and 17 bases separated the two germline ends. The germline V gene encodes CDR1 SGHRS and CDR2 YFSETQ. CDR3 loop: CASSLGGGATWETQYF. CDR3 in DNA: TGCGCCAGCAGCTTGGGTGGGGGGGCGACGTGGGAGACCCAGTACTTC.

The CDR3 loop is CASRMGTGDYGYTF. CDR3 coding DNA: TGCGCCAGCAGAATGGGCACGGGGGACTATGGCTACACCTTC. The chain carries TRBV5-1 and TRBJ1-2; D possibly corresponds to TRBD1 (5 bases). The V and J ends lost 5 bases and 3 bases respectively, with 14 bases between them. CDR1 and CDR2 from the germline V gene are SGHRS and YFSETQ. The CDR3 is 14 residues long.